The 12 T cell receptor beta chains below come from one sample, sequenced in a study of shared clonotypes between healthy human individuals. Assay: immunoSEQ multiplex PCR; the TCRdb copy retains only in-frame clones and omits some. Of around 2.5 million clones listed, approximately 94% were seen once; the top ten hold 0.36%. Sequencing was done on a sample of naive CD4+ T cells from PBMCs. Described subset: CD45RA+ positively selected. Receptors were obtained from a man between 18 and 35 years old in good health. Some clones in this sample may be carry-over from other donors' samples.

This rearrangement joins TRBV5-1 to TRBJ2-3; tentatively, D is TRBD1 (5 bases). Germline V gene lookup returns CDR1 SGHRS and CDR2 YFSETQ. This CDR3 region has 13 residues. V dropped 4 bases and J dropped 6 bases, with 12 bases sitting between them. The CDR3 coding sequence is TGCGCCAGCAGCGAGAGAAAGGGGGATACGCAGTATTTT. Its protein product is CASSERKGDTQYF.

The J gene is TRBJ2-2, the V gene TRBV28, with a tentative D call TRBD1 (6 bases). Trimming removed 6 bases from V and 0 bases from J, with 8 bases in between. From germline, CDR1 is MDHEN and CDR2 SYDVKM. CDR3 length: 14 residues. The CDR3, as DNA: TGTGCCAGCAGCCGGACAGCGAACACCGGGGAGCTGTTTTTT. Its protein product is CASSRTANTGELFF.

With regard to this clone: This sample includes further DNA sequences coding for the same CDR3. V usage is TRBV30 and J usage is TRBJ2-7; 9 bases are shared with TRBD1. Looked up from germline, CDR1 is GTSNPN and CDR2 is SVGIG (reference sequence). The CDR3 contains 13 residues. V gave up 4 bases and J gave up 3 bases; unmatched junction bases: 4. The CDR3 region has the DNA TGTGCCTGGACTCTGGACAGGGGCTACGAGCAGTACTTC. This translates into CAWTLDRGYEQYF.

The V and J genes are TRBV7-3 and TRBJ2-3; D may be TRBD2 (6 bases). The CDR3 is 16 residues long. From germline, CDR1 is SGHTA and CDR2 FQGTGA. Trimming removed 1 base from V and 0 bases from J, with 11 bases in between. The CDR3 protein is CASSLNSGLSTDTQYF. The CDR3 coding sequence is TGTGCCAGCAGCTTAAATAGCGGCCTAAGCACAGATACGCAGTATTTT.

This clone occurred once. The rearrangement joins TRBV28 to TRBJ1-2, with D possibly TRBD1 on 5 matching bases. CDR3 length: 14 residues. The germline V gene has CDR1 MDHEN and CDR2 SYDVKM. The V end lost 4 bases, the J end lost 5 bases, and 14 bases lay between the germline ends. The CDR3 spells CASSSRGAWYGYTF. As DNA, the CDR3 is TGTGCCAGCAGTTCCCGAGGGGCGTGGTATGGCTACACCTTC.

V usage is TRBV5-8 and J usage is TRBJ1-5; D unresolved. V was trimmed by 1 base and J by 5 bases, leaving 10 bases between them. This CDR3 spans 14 amino acids. The germline V gene encodes CDR1 SGHTS and CDR2 YDEGEE. CDR3 nucleotide sequence: TGTGCCAGCAGCTTGCCAGAGTCATATCAGCCCCAGCATTTT. It is translated as CASSLPESYQPQHF.

The chain carries TRBV7-2 and TRBJ2-7, with TRBD2 identical over 13 bases. The CDR3 extends over 15 amino acids. J was trimmed by 6 bases and V by 5 bases; bases with no gene match: 7. Germline V gives CDR1 SGHTA, CDR2 FQGNSA. The CDR3 reads CASSTRTSGSGEQYF. CDR3 in DNA: TGTGCCAGCAGCACGCGGACTAGCGGGAGTGGCGAGCAGTACTTC. Based on the CDR3 plus reference TRBV7-2 and TRBJ2-7, the full variable domain is GAGVSQSPSNKVTEKGKDVELRCDPISGHTALYWYRQSLGQGLEFLIYFQGNSAPDKSGLPSDRFSAERTGGSVSTLTIQRTQQEDSAVYLCASSTRTSGSGEQYFGPGTRLTVT.

J is TRBJ2-7 and V is TRBV28, with D unclear. Germline values: CDR1 MDHEN, CDR2 SYDVKM. V shed 2 bases and J shed 2 bases, with 7 bases lying between them. The CDR3 sequence is 13 residues long. CDR3 residues: CASSLKLPYEQYF. The CDR3 DNA reads TGTGCCAGCAGTTTAAAGCTCCCCTACGAGCAGTACTTC.

J is TRBJ2-7 and V is TRBV7-3, with TRBD2 matching over 14 bases. V shed 1 base, J shed 5 bases, and the junction held 19 bases outside the gene matches. The CDR3 totals 21 residues. From germline, CDR1 is SGHTA and CDR2 FQGTGA. The DNA for the CDR3 is TGTGCCAGCAGCTTAAACCCACCCCCCCTAAGGACTAGCGGGAGGATCCACGAGCAGTACTTC. Its translation: CASSLNPPPLRTSGRIHEQYF.

This chain joins TRBV2 and TRBJ2-2; D could derive from TRBD1 or TRBD2 (7 bases each). Per the germline V gene, CDR1 is SNHLY and CDR2 is FYNNEI. There are 14 residues in the CDR3. Trimming removed 10 bases at V and 3 bases at J, with 15 bases between. DNA for the CDR3: TGTGCCACTCAGGGGGGGCCATACACCGGGGAGCTGTTTTTT. As protein: CATQGGPYTGELFF.

The rearrangement uses TRBV5-6 and TRBJ2-7; D is perhaps TRBD1 (6 bases). This CDR3 has 16 residues. V gave up 0 bases and J gave up 3 bases, with 16 bases separating them. CDR1 and CDR2 from the germline V gene are SGHDT and YYEEEE. DNA for the CDR3: TGTGCCAGCAGCTTGGATGCAGGGGCGTCCTTCTACGAGCAGTACTTC. Amino acids: CASSLDAGASFYEQYF. Drawing the rest from reference TRBV5-6 and TRBJ2-7, the complete variable domain is DAGVTQSPTHLIKTRGQQVTLRCSPKSGHDTVSWYQQALGQGPQFIFQYYEEEERQRGNFPDRFSGHQFPNYSSELNVNALLLGDSALYLCASSLDAGASFYEQYFGPGTRLTVT.

The chain uses TRBV27 and TRBJ2-1; 9 nucleotides match TRBD2. The CDR3 is 17 residues long. Germline values: CDR1 MNHEY, CDR2 SMNVEV (reference sequence). Trimming removed 6 bases from V and 6 bases from J; junction bases left unmatched: 15. The CDR3 sequence is CASSPKVAGVSGNEQFF. Here the CDR3 DNA reads TGTGCCAGCAGCCCTAAGGTAGCGGGAGTTAGTGGCAATGAGCAGTTCTTC.